A selection of T cell receptor beta chains follows, all from one sample in a study of blood T cells in healthy people across ages. One entry per CDR3 protein results from TCRdb running MiXCR on the 5' RACE reads. Of about 750,000 distinct CDR3 sequences listed, 40% to 65% were seen once; the top ten hold roughly 37%. The sample consisted of blood. The source of these receptors is an elderly man in good health. Both conserved end residues are part of each CDR3. D genes are given only for firm matches. A clone size is listed for some rows: how often the clone was seen (once, few, many), or a class if it is expanded.

D	size	V	J	DNA	CDR3
.	.	TRBV19	TRBJ2-7	TGTGCCAGTAGTATAGTGGCCGGGACAAGTTCCTACGAGCAGTACTTC	CASSIVAGTSSYEQYF
.	.	TRBV29-1	TRBJ2-3	TGCAGCGTGGGGGGGGGCGCCGGAGATACGCAGTATTTT	CSVGGGAGDTQYF
TRBD2	few	TRBV10-3	TRBJ2-7	TGTGCCATCAGTGAGGAGCGGGATCCCTACGAGCAGTACTTC	CAISEERDPYEQYF
.	.	TRBV25-1	TRBJ2-1	TGTGCCAGCAGTGAATTGGCGGGACGCATAGACAATGAGCAGTTCTTC	CASSELAGRIDNEQFF
TRBD1	.	TRBV20-1	TRBJ2-7	TGCAGTGCTAGTGCCGGGACAGGAGTTTACGAGCAGTACTTC	CSASAGTGVYEQYF
.	.	TRBV7-2	TRBJ2-3	TGTGCCAGCAGCCCCAAACCACCGGGAGTCGGCGCAGATACGCAGTATTTT	CASSPKPPGVGADTQYF
.	once	TRBV9	TRBJ2-1	TGTGCCAGCAGCCCATCGACAGTAAATGAGCAGTTCTTC	CASSPSTVNEQFF
TRBD2	.	TRBV27	TRBJ2-1	TGTGCCAGCAGTAGGGGACTAGCGGGAGCTGAGCAGTTCTTC	CASSRGLAGAEQFF
TRBD2	.	TRBV10-3	TRBJ2-1	TGTGCCATCAGTGACGATGGGCTAGCGGGAGTGTCCTACAATGAGCAGTTCTTC	CAISDDGLAGVSYNEQFF
TRBD2	.	TRBV6-1	TRBJ2-5	TGTGCCAGCAGGGGACCTGCGGGAGCCCGCGTGACCCAGTACTTC	CASRGPAGARVTQYF
.	.	TRBV5-1	TRBJ2-7	TGCGCCAGCAGCACTGGACCAACGAGCTCCTACAATGAGCAGTACTTC	CASSTGPTSSYNEQYF
TRBD2	.	TRBV15	TRBJ2-3	TGTGCCACCAGCAGAGGAGGACTAGCGGGCAACAGATACGCGTATTTT	CATSRGGLAGNRYAYF
TRBD1	few	TRBV4-1	TRBJ2-7	TGCGCCAGCAGCCAAGAGGGGACAGGGGTCGAGCAGTACTTC	CASSQEGTGVEQYF
TRBD2	few	TRBV27	TRBJ2-1	TGTGCCAGCACCGGGTCTGGGAGGGGCAATGAGCAGTTCTTC	CASTGSGRGNEQFF
.	.	TRBV5-1	TRBJ2-7	TGCGCCAGCAGCCTAACGGGACCCCTTAGCACCCAGTACTTC	CASSLTGPLSTQYF
TRBD2	.	TRBV5-1	TRBJ2-2	TGCGCCAGCAGCTCCGGCCCCGGGACTACTACCGGGGAGCTGTTTTTT	CASSSGPGTTTGELFF
.	few	TRBV28	TRBJ2-1	TGTGCCAGCACCTCGCCTTACAATGAGCAGTTCTTC	CASTSPYNEQFF
.	.	TRBV10-3	TRBJ2-1	TGTGCCATCAGTGAGTCGAAAAATGAGCAGTTCTTC	CAISESKNEQFF
TRBD2	few	TRBV30	TRBJ2-5	TGTGCCTGGAAGACTAGCGGCCAAGAGACCCAGTACTTC	CAWKTSGQETQYF
TRBD1	.	TRBV20-1	TRBJ2-7	TGCAGTGCTAGTCAGGGGGCTCCCTACGAGCAGTACTTC	CSASQGAPYEQYF
TRBD2	.	TRBV7-2	TRBJ2-7	TGTGCCAGCAGCTTAACCGGAGTAGCGGGGTTCTCCTACGAGCAGTACTTC	CASSLTGVAGFSYEQYF
TRBD1	.	TRBV9	TRBJ2-2	TGTGCCAGCAGCGTAGGGGACAGGGGATTCACCGGGGAGCTGTTTTTT	CASSVGDRGFTGELFF
TRBD2	.	TRBV6-5	TRBJ2-2	TGTGCCAGCAGTTACTCGTCCCGACTAGCGGGAAGCGCGAACACCGGGGAGCTGTTTTTT	CASSYSSRLAGSANTGELFF
.	.	TRBV5-1	TRBJ2-5	TGCGCCAGCAGCCGCCCGGAGGGTACCCAAGAGACCCAGTACTTC	CASSRPEGTQETQYF
.	.	TRBV29-1	TRBJ1-2	TGCAGCGTTGTCGGAAACTGTGGCTACACCTTC	CSVVGNCGYTF
.	.	TRBV7-2	TRBJ2-5	TGTGCCAGCAGCCCTATGTGGGAGGGCCTCAGGGACAATGAGCAGTACTTC	CASSPMWEGLRDNEQYF
.	.	TRBV7-3	TRBJ1-1	TGTGCCAGCAGCTCGGTGGGACCGTTGAACACTGAAGCTTTCTTT	CASSSVGPLNTEAFF
.	once	TRBV4-1	TRBJ2-2	TGCGCCAGCAGCCAACCGTCTGACGGGATCGGGGAGCTGTTTTTT	CASSQPSDGIGELFF
.	many	TRBV4-1	TRBJ1-1	TGCGCCAGCAGCCTCCCGACAGGAGGGGCTTTCTTT	CASSLPTGGAFF
.	few	TRBV30	TRBJ1-2	TGTGCCTGGGCGTGGAGGGGACGATACTATGGCTACACCTTC	CAWAWRGRYYGYTF
TRBD1	few	TRBV6-6	TRBJ1-6	TGTGCCAGCACCCCCGGAGGGGGCTTGTCACCCCTCCACTTT	CASTPGGGLSPLHF
.	few	TRBV20-1	TRBJ2-7	TGCAGTGCTAGAGCAATGGACTACGAGCAGTACTTC	CSARAMDYEQYF
.	.	TRBV2	TRBJ2-1	TGTGCCAGCAGGGAGGACAATGAGCAGTTCTTC	CASREDNEQFF
.	.	TRBV25-1	TRBJ2-7	TGTGCCAGCAGTGGAGTACTCTCCTACGAGCAGTACTTC	CASSGVLSYEQYF
.	.	TRBV29-1	TRBJ2-5	TGCAGCGTTGGAGTAGCGCGGCAAGAGACCCAGTACTTC	CSVGVARQETQYF
.	.	TRBV3-1	TRBJ2-7	TGTGCCAGCAGCCAAGTTGTTTCCTCGACCTACGAGCAGTACTTC	CASSQVVSSTYEQYF
TRBD2	.	TRBV6-6	TRBJ2-1	TGTGCCAGCAGTTTGGGCTCGCTAGCGGGAGTGGGTGAGCAGTTCTTC	CASSLGSLAGVGEQFF
.	.	TRBV5-1	TRBJ2-1	TGCGCCAGCAGCTTGGCTGTGGGGGGCTACAATGAGCAGTTCTTC	CASSLAVGGYNEQFF
.	.	TRBV29-1	TRBJ1-2	TGCAGCGTCTCACAGGGCAACTATGGCTACACCTTC	CSVSQGNYGYTF
.	.	TRBV5-1	TRBJ1-6	TGCGCCAGCAGCACCTCCGGGATCCCGCCCCTCCACTTT	CASSTSGIPPLHF
.	.	TRBV25-1	TRBJ1-2	TGTGCCAGCAGTGGAACAGGGTACTATGGCCACACCTTC	CASSGTGYYGHTF
.	few	TRBV9	TRBJ1-1	TGTGCCAGCAGCCCTGGCCGAGCAAACACTGAAGCTTTCTTT	CASSPGRANTEAFF
TRBD1	.	TRBV19	TRBJ2-1	TGTGCCAGTATCCCCGGGACAGGGGCCTACAATGAGCAGTTCTTC	CASIPGTGAYNEQFF
.	.	TRBV4-1	TRBJ2-3	TGCGCCAGCAGCCCCCGGGACCTCACAGATACGCAGTATTTT	CASSPRDLTDTQYF
.	.	TRBV7-9	TRBJ2-1	TGTGCCAGCAGTTCCGACAGTACCACCTACAATGAGCAGTTCTTC	CASSSDSTTYNEQFF
.	.	TRBV4-2	TRBJ2-3	TGTGCCAGCGGCCAAGAACAGGACGGGTTTAACACAGATACGCAGTATTTT	CASGQEQDGFNTDTQYF
.	few	TRBV20-1	TRBJ2-1	TGCAGTGCTGCCCAGGGACCACTTAGGATGGGTGAGCAGTTCTTC	CSAAQGPLRMGEQFF
TRBD2	.	TRBV3-1	TRBJ2-5	TGTGCCAGCAGCTCCGGGACTAGCGGGAGTTACAATGAGCAGTACTTC	CASSSGTSGSYNEQYF
.	.	TRBV27	TRBJ2-2	TGTGCCAGCAGTATTTTAAACACCGGGGAGCTGTTTTTT	CASSILNTGELFF
.	.	TRBV4-1	TRBJ1-1	TGCGCCAGCAGCCAAGTCAGTCGGATCAACATTAACACTGAAGCTTTCTTT	CASSQVSRININTEAFF
.	few	TRBV7-2	TRBJ2-5	TGTGCCAGCAGCTTCCTTGGCACACTTGGGGAGACCCAGTACTTC	CASSFLGTLGETQYF
.	few	TRBV5-1	TRBJ1-2	TGCGCCAGCAGCTTGGACCAGGGGACCTACGGCTACACCTTC	CASSLDQGTYGYTF
.	.	TRBV2	TRBJ1-4	TGTGCCAGCAGTGATCGAGACAGCTCTAATGAAAAACTGTTTTTT	CASSDRDSSNEKLFF
TRBD2	.	TRBV11-2	TRBJ2-7	TGTGCCAGCAGCGACCGACTAGCGGGACCGCTAATGGGCGAGCAGTACTTC	CASSDRLAGPLMGEQYF
.	few	TRBV2	TRBJ1-2	TGTGCCAGCATTATGGACGTTACTAACTATGGCTACACCTTC	CASIMDVTNYGYTF
TRBD2	.	TRBV2	TRBJ2-3	TGTGCCAGCACTGAAGGGAGGGCCATTGACAGAGACGCGTATTTT	CASTEGRAIDRDAYF
.	.	TRBV11-2	TRBJ1-4	TGTGCCAGCAGCTTAGATCGGCGGGGGAGAAATGAAAAACTGTTTTTT	CASSLDRRGRNEKLFF